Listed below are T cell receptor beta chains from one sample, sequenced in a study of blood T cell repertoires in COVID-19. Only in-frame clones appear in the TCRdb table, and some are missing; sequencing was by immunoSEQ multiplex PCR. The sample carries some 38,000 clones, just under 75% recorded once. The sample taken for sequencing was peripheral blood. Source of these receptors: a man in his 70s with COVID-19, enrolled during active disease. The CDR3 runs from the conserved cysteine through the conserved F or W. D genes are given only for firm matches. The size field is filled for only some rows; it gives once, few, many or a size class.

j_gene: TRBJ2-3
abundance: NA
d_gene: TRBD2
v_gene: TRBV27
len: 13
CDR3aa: CASSSGGGDTQYF
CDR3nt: TGTGCCAGCAGTTCGGGGGGAGGAGATACGCAGTATTTT

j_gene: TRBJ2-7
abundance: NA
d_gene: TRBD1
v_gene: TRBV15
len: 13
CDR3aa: CATSRPTGGEQYF
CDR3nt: TGTGCCACCAGCAGACCGACAGGGGGGGAGCAGTACTTC

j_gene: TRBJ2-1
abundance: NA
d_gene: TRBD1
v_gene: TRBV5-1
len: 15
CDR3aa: CASSPRTGQGNEQFF
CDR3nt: TGCGCCAGCAGCCCCCGGACAGGGCAGGGGAATGAGCAGTTCTTC

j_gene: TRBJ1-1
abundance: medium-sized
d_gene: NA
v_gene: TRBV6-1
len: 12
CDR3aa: CASSEWTREAFF
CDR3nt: TGTGCCAGCAGTGAATGGACTAGAGAAGCTTTCTTT

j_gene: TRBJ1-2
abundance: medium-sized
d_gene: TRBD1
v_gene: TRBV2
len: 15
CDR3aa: CASSDRGYLDYGYTF
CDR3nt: TGTGCCAGCAGCGACAGGGGATACCTCGACTATGGCTACACCTTC

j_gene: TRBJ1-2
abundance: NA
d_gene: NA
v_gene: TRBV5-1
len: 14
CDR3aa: CASSAARTAYGYTF
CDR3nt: TGCGCCAGCAGCGCCGCCCGGACAGCCTATGGCTACACCTTC

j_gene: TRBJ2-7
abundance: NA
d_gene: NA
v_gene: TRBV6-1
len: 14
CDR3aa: CASSERLASYEQYF
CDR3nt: TGTGCCAGCAGTGAGCGCCTAGCGAGTTACGAGCAGTACTTC

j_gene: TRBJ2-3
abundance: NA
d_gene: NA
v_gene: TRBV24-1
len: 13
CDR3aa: CATSDLLADTQYF
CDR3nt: TGTGCCACCAGTGATTTGCTCGCAGATACGCAGTATTTT

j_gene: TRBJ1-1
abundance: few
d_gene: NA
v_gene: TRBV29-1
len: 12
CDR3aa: CSAGGRTTEAFF
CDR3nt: TGCAGCGCCGGGGGGAGGACCACTGAAGCTTTCTTT

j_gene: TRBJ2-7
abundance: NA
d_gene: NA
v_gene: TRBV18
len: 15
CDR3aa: CASSPRDSSSYEQYF
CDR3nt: TGTGCCAGCTCACCACGGGACTCGAGCTCCTACGAGCAGTACTTC

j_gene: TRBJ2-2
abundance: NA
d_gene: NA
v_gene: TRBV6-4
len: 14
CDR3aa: CASSVGHGTGELFF
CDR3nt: TGTGCCAGCAGTGTTGGACACGGAACCGGGGAGCTGTTTTTT

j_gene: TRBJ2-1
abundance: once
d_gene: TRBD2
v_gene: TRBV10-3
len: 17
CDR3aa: CAIKGAGLAVPYNEQFF
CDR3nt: TGTGCCATCAAAGGGGCCGGACTAGCGGTCCCCTACAATGAGCAGTTCTTC

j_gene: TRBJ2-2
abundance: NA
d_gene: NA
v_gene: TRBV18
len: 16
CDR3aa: CASSSGGGFGTGELFF
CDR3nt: TGTGCCAGCTCTTCCGGTGGGGGCTTTGGCACCGGGGAGCTGTTTTTT

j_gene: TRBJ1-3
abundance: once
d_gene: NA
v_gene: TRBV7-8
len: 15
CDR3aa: CASSPTLQGSDTIYF
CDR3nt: TGTGCCAGCAGCCCAACATTACAGGGCTCGGACACCATATATTTT

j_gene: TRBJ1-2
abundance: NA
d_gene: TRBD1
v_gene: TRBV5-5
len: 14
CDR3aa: CASSLTGANYGYTF
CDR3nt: TGTGCCAGCAGCTTAACAGGGGCTAACTATGGCTACACCTTC

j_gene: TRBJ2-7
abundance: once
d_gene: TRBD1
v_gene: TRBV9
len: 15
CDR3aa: CASSVAEGAYYEQYF
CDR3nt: TGTGCCAGCAGCGTAGCAGAGGGGGCTTACTACGAGCAGTACTTC

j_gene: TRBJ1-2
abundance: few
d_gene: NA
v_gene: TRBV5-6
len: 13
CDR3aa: CASSLGQNYGYTF
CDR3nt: TGTGCCAGCAGCTTGGGTCAGAACTATGGCTACACCTTC

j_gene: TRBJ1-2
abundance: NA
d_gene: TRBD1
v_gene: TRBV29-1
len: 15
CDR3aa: CSVLGQGGSPYGYTF
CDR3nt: TGCAGCGTTCTTGGACAGGGGGGATCGCCGTATGGCTACACCTTC

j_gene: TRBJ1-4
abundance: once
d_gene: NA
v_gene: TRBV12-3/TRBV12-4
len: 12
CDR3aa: CASSSNGEKLFF
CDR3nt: TGTGCCAGCAGCTCAAATGGCGAAAAACTGTTTTTT

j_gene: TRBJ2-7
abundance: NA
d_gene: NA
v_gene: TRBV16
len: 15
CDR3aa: CASSHPPGTSYEQYF
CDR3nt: TGTGCCAGCAGCCATCCCCCCGGGACATCCTACGAGCAGTACTTC

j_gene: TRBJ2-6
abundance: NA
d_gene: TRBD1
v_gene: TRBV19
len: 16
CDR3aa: CASTRDRASGANVLTF
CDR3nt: TGTGCCAGTACCAGGGACAGGGCCTCTGGGGCCAACGTCCTGACTTTC

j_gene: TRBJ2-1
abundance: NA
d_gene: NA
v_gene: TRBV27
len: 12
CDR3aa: CASSRVYNEQFF
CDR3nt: TGTGCCAGCTCGAGGGTCTACAATGAGCAGTTCTTC

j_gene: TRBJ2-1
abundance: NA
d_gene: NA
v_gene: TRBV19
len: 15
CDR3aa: CASSMIAASYNEQFF
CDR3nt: TGTGCCAGTAGTATGATAGCGGCCTCCTACAATGAGCAGTTCTTC

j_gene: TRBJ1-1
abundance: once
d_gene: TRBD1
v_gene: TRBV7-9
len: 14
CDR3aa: CASSPGDRATEAFF
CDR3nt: TGTGCCAGCAGCCCCGGAGACAGGGCCACTGAAGCTTTCTTT

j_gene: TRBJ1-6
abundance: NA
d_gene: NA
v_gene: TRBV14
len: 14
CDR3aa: CASSLGSYNSPLHF
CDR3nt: TGTGCCAGCAGCTTGGGGAGCTATAATTCACCCCTCCACTTT

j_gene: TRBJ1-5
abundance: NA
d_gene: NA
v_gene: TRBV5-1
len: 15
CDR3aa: CASSRGEGSNQPQHF
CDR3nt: TGCGCCAGCAGCCGGGGGGAGGGTTCCAATCAGCCCCAGCATTTT

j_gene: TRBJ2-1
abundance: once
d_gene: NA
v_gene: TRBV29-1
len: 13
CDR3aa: CSVDRVSYNEQFF
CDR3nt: TGCAGCGTTGACCGGGTCTCCTACAATGAGCAGTTCTTC

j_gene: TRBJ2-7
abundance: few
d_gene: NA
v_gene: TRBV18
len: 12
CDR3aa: CASSPESYEQYF
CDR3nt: TGTGCCAGCTCACCAGAGTCCTACGAGCAGTACTTC

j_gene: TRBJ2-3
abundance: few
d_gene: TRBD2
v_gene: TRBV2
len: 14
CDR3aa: CASRAGGPSDTQYF
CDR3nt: TGTGCCAGCAGAGCGGGGGGGCCTTCGGATACGCAGTATTTT

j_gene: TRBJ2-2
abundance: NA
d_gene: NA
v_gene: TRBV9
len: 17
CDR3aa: CASSVAPSGLNTGELFF
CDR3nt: TGTGCCAGCAGCGTAGCACCATCCGGGTTGAACACCGGGGAGCTGTTTTTT

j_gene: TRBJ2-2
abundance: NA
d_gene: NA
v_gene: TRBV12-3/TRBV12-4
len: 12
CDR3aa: CASSLGQGELFF
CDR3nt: TGTGCCAGCAGCCTTGGACAGGGGGAGCTGTTTTTT

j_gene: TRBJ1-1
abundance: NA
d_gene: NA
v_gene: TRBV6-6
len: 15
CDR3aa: CASSSTADLNTEAFF
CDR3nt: TGTGCCAGCAGTTCCACCGCAGATCTGAACACTGAAGCTTTCTTT

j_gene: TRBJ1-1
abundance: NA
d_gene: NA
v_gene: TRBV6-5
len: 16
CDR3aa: CASSYSTPGAGTEAFF
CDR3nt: TGTGCCAGCAGTTACTCAACCCCAGGGGCAGGCACTGAAGCTTTCTTT

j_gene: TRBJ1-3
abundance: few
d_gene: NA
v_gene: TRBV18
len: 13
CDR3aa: CASSPIIGDTIYF
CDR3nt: TGTGCCAGCTCACCGATAATAGGGGACACCATATATTTT

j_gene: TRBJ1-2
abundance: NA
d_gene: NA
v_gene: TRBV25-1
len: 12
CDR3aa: CASNGQKYGYTF
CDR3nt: TGTGCCAGCAACGGACAGAAATATGGCTACACCTTC

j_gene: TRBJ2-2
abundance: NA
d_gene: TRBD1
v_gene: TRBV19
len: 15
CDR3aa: CASRDRGRITGELFF
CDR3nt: TGTGCCAGTAGGGACAGGGGGCGCATCACCGGGGAGCTGTTTTTT

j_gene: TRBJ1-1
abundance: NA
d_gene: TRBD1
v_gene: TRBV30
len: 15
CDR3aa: CAWRPGQGMNTEAFF
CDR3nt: TGTGCCTGGAGGCCGGGACAGGGAATGAACACTGAAGCTTTCTTT

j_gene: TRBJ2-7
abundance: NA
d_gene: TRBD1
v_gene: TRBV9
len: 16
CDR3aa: CASSAALGQGTYEQYF
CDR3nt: TGTGCCAGCAGCGCAGCCCTAGGACAGGGAACATACGAGCAGTACTTC

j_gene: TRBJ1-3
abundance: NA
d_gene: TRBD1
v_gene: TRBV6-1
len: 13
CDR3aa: CASSEAGTATIYF
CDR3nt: TGTGCCAGCAGTGAAGCCGGGACAGCCACCATATATTTT

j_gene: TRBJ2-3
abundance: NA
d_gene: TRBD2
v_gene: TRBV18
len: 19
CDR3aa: CASSPLPRLAGGPSDTQYF
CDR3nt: TGTGCCAGCTCACCCCTTCCCAGACTAGCGGGAGGGCCATCTGATACGCAGTATTTT

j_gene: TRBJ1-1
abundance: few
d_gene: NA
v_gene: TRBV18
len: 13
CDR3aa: CASSPGQNTEAFF
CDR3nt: TGTGCCAGCTCACCCGGACAGAACACTGAAGCTTTCTTT

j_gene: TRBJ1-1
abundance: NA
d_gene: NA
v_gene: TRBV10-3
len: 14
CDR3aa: CAISGQGENTEAFF
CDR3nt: TGTGCCATCAGTGGCCAGGGTGAGAACACTGAAGCTTTCTTT

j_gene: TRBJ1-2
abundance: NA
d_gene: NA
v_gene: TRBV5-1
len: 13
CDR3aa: CASSLAGIEGYTF
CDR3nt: TGCGCCAGCAGCTTGGCGGGGATAGAAGGCTACACCTTC

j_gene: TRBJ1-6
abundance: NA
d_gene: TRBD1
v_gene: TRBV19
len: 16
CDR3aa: CASRPPSTGRNSPLHF
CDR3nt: TGTGCCAGTAGGCCCCCTTCGACAGGGAGAAATTCACCCCTCCACTTT

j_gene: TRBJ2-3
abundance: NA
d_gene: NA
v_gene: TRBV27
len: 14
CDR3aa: CASSQGQRADTQYF
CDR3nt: TGTGCCAGCAGTCAGGGACAGCGGGCAGATACGCAGTATTTT

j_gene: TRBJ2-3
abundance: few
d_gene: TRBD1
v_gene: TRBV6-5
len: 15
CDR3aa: CASSYSGQGEYTQYF
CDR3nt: TGTGCCAGCAGTTACTCCGGGCAGGGGGAATATACGCAGTATTTT

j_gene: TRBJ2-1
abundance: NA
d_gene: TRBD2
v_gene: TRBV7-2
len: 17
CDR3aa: CASSWVARGGGYNEQFF
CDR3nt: TGTGCCAGCAGCTGGGTGGCGCGCGGGGGGGGTTACAATGAGCAGTTCTTC

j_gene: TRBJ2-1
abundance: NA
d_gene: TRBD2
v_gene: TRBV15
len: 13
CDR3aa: CATSWREGSEQFF
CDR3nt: TGTGCCACTAGCTGGCGGGAGGGTAGTGAGCAGTTCTTC

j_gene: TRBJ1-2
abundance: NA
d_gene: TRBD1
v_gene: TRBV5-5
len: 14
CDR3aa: CASSTRTGPEGYTF
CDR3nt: TGTGCCAGCAGCACCCGGACAGGGCCAGAGGGCTACACCTTC

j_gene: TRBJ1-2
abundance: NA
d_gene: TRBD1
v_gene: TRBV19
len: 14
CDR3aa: CASNEDRLYYGYTF
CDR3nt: TGTGCGAGCAACGAGGACAGGCTGTACTATGGCTACACCTTC

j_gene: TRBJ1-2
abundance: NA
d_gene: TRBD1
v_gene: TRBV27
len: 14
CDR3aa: CASSFLGQGHGYTF
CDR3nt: TGTGCCAGCAGTTTCCTCGGACAGGGACATGGCTACACCTTC

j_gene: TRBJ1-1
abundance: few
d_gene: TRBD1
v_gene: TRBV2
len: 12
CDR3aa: CARGGQAMEAFF
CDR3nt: TGTGCCAGAGGGGGACAGGCTATGGAAGCTTTCTTT

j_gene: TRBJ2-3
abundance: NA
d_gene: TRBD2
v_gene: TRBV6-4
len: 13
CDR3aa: CASSERETDTQYF
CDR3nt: TGTGCCAGCAGTGAGCGGGAGACAGATACGCAGTATTTT

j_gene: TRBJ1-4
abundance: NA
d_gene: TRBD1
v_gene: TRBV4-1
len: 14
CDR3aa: CASSLQGVGEKLFF
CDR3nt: TGCGCCAGCAGTTTACAGGGGGTCGGTGAAAAACTGTTTTTT

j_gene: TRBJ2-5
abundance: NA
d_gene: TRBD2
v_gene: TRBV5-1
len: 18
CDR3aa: CASSLRTGLAGGQETQYF
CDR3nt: TGCGCCAGCAGCTTGAGGACCGGACTAGCGGGGGGGCAAGAGACCCAGTACTTC